Below, one TCR beta chain is given with its context. Antigen unknown. The PCR used 60 Vbeta and 13 Jbeta primers. Sequencing used immunoSEQ multiplex PCR; TCRdb keeps in-frame clones, though not all of them. The sample carries about 150,000 clones, 80% to 85% recorded once. The V and J ends lost 0 bases and 0 bases respectively, with 12 bases between them. The CDR3 is 16 amino acids. Germline V gives CDR1 SGDLS, CDR2 YYNGEE. The data are from a study of cytomegalovirus exposure and HLA in healthy donors. Regarding the study as a whole: Common viral pathogens were later found to be apparently linked to several of the most significant clusters. Earlier results showed most TCR beta V segments being productive about 87% or about 30% of the time.

The sequence derives from a male donor in good health and CMV-seronegative. The chain carries TRBV9 and TRBJ1-1, with D maybe TRBD1 (6 bases). What was sequenced was PBMCs. The CDR3 region has the DNA TGTGCCAGCAGCGTAGAGGACAGCCTTATGAACACTGAAGCTTTCTTT. It specifies CASSVEDSLMNTEAFF.